This T cell receptor (beta chain) was recorded in a study of shared clonotypes between healthy human individuals. General study points: A generally larger estimated richness was seen in naive subsets than in memory subsets. The donor pool, a small one, limited the genetic and exposure-history diversity represented. Several donors held about 4.6% of naive CD4 clonotypes in common.

Details on this clone: The antigen is not known.

About 30,000 T cell genomes, or roughly 200 ng DNA, went into the sorted-subset replicate PCRs. Some clones are missing from TCRdb's copy, which holds only in-frame ones; the method was immunoSEQ multiplex PCR. This repertoire shows 2 million to 3 million clones, 80% to 95% found once; its top ten account for about 0.34%. The CDR3 loop spans 15 amino acids. The germline V and J ends were trimmed by 2 bases and 3 bases, with 12 bases remaining between them. CDR1 and CDR2 from the germline V gene are SGHKS and YYEKEE (reference sequence). The TCR originated in a man aged 18 to 35 in good health. Some clones in this sample may be carry-over from other donors' samples. The sequencing input was naive CD4+ T cells from PBMCs. Specified subset: CD45RA+ positively selected. This chain joins TRBV5-5 and TRBJ2-1, with D possibly being TRBD2 (6 bases). CDR3 residues: CASSFEAGGYNEQFF. CDR3 nucleotide sequence: TGTGCCAGCAGCTTTGAGGCCGGGGGCTACAATGAGCAGTTCTTC.